This record looks at one T cell receptor (beta chain) sequence and its context. Its binding antigen is unknown. No base-level quality is on record; no much larger clone is a single base apart. The entry originates in a study of blood T cell repertoires in COVID-19 (dated by TCRdb to the early 2020s). In terms of the full investigation: Collaborator samples came from the United States, Italy and Spain and covered acute and convalescent phases of COVID-19. The prospective study material was composed of cDNA or gDNA derived from T cells, B-cell-depleted T cells, or PBMCs. The dataset comprised deeply sampled blood TCRbeta repertoires from subjects exposed to, actively infected with, or recovered from COVID-19. The repertoires were released in a freely available public database meant as a resource for research on the immune response to SARS-CoV-2. The samples were drawn from the first 160 participants of the ongoing ImmuneRACE study and from more than 1,000 subjects provided by 6 global collaborators. Sample metadata almost always included a de-identified subject ID, COVID-19 status, age in years and sex. Where HLA class I and class II types were available, the types were taken from metadata supplied by the sample provider, not from assay-based typing.

The immunoSEQ Assay, a bias-controlled multiplex PCR, was used to amplify TCRbeta CDR3 regions from genomic DNA. The authors' analysis ran thus. Within the assay, amplification of reference gene primers was used to estimate how many nucleated cells each sample contained. To quantify the absolute abundance of each unique TCRbeta CDR3 rearrangement, sequence reads were collapsed and filtered. For each sample, productive Simpson clonality was calculated as the square root of Simpson's diversity index across productive rearrangements. Sourced from immuneACCESS, this table was stored by TCRdb with only in-frame sequences that have V and J called. A share of the clones is absent; for the studies checked, an unresolved V gene accounts for under half, and the remainder has no known explanation. Clonal size and the V and J genes are those of that table, whereas D and trimming came from the DNA. The sample table shows about 160,000 clones, and 89% are seen once. The ten largest clones add up to approximately 3% of the sample.

Each collaborating institution followed its own protocols to collect whole blood in K2EDTA tubes. For TCRbeta analysis, collaborators shipped samples as frozen whole blood, isolated PBMCs, or DNA extracted from either of those sample types. The V and J ends are trimmed by 3 bases and 0 bases, leaving 11 bases between them. CDR1 MNHEY and CDR2 SVGAGI were looked up in the germline V gene. The CDR3, from cysteine to phenylalanine, totals 16 residues. The only DNA kept is the CDR3, 48 bases in frame from the first base. The investigation overall reported the following: The quantity of clinical and demographic metadata differed by source and by participant and was supplied without curation.

Here the chain combines TRBV6-5 and TRBJ1-4; 6 matching bases give a weak D call of TRBD1. Material: peripheral blood. The origin of this receptor is a man between 60 and 75 years old with acute or convalescent COVID-19. DNA sequence: TGTGCCAGCAGTTATGGACAGTCGACAACTAATGAAAAACTGTTTTTT. Its protein is CASSYGQSTTNEKLFF.